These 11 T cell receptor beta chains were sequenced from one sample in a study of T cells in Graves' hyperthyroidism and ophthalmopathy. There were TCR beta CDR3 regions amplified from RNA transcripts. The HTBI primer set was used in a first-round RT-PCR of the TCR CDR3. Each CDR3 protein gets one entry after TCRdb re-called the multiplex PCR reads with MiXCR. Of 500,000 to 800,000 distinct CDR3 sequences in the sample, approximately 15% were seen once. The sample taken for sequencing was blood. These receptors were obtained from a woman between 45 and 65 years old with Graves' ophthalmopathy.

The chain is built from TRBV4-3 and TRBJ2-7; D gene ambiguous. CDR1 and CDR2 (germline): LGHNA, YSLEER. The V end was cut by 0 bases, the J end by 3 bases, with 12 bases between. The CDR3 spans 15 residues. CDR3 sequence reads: CASSQDDGNYYEQYF. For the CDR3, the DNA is TGCGCCAGCAGCCAAGATGATGGCAATTACTACGAGCAGTACTTC.

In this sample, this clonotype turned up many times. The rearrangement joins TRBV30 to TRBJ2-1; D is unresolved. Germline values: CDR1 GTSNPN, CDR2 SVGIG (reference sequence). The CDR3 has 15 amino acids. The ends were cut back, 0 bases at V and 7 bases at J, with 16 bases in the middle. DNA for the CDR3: TGTGCCTGGAGTGTAGTAGCAAACAAAGGGAATGAGCAGTTCTTC. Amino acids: CAWSVVANKGNEQFF.

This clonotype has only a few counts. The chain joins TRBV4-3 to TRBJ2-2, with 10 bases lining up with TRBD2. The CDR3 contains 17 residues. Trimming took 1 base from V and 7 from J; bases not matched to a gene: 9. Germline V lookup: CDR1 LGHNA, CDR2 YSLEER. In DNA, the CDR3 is TGCGCCAGCAGCCAAGGCGCTACTAGCGGGACGGGCGGGGAGCTGTTTTTT. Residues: CASSQGATSGTGGELFF.

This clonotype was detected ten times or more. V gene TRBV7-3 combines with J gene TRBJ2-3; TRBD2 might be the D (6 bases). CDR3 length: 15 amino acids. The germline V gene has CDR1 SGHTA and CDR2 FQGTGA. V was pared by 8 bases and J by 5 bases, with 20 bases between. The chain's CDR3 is CASGPVSGPQDTQYF. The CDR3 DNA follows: TGTGCCAGCGGCCCGGTTAGCGGACCCCAAGATACGCAGTATTTT.

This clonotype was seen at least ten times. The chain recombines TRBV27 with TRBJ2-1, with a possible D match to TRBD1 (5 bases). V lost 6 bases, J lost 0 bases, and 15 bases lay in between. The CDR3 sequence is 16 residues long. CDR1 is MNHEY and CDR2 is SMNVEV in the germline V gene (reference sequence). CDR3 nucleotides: TGTGCCAGCAGCCCACCACCAGGGCGCTCCTACAATGAGCAGTTCTTC. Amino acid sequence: CASSPPPGRSYNEQFF.

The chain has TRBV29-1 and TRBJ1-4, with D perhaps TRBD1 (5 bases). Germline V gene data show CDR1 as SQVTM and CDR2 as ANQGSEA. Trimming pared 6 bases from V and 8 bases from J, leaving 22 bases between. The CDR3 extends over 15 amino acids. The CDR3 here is CSVSLGGAAREKLFF. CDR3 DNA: TGCAGCGTCTCCCTTGGGGGAGCGGCGCGGGAAAAACTGTTTTTT.

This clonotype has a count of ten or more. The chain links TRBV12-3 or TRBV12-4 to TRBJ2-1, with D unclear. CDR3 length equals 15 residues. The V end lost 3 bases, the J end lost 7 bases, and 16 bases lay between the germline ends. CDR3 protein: CASSFNAQLRNEQFF. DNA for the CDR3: TGTGCCAGCAGTTTTAACGCACAACTAAGAAATGAGCAGTTCTTC.

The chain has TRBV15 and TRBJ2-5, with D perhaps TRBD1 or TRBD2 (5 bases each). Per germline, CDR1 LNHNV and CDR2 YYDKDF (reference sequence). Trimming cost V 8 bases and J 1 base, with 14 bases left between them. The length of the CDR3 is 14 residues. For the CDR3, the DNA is TGTGCCACCGCTGAACGGGGCAGCCAAGAGACCCAGTACTTC. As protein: CATAERGSQETQYF. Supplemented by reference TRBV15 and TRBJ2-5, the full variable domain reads DAMVIQNPRYQVTQFGKPVTLSCSQTLNHNVMYWYQQKSSQAPKLLFHYYDKDFNNEADTPDNFQSRRPNTSFCFLDIRSPGLGDTAMYLCATAERGSQETQYFGPGTRLLVL.

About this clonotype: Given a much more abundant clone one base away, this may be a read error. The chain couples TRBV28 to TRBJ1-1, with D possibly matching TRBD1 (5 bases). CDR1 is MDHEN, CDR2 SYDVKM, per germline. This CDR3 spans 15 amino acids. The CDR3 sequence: CARSSPRDGNTEAFF. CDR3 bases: TGTGCCCGCAGTTCCCCCCGGGACGGGAACACTGAAGCTTTCTTT.

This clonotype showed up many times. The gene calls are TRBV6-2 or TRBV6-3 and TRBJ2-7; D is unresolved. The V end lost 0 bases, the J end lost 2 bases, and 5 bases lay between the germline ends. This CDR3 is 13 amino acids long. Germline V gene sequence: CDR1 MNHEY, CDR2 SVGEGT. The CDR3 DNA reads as TGTGCCAGCAGTTACTCCCTTGCCTACGAGCAGTACTTC. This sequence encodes CASSYSLAYEQYF.

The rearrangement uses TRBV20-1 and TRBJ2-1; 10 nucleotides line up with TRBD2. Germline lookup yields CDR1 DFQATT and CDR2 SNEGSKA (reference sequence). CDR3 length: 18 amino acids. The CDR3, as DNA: TGCAGCGGGGACTCGGGACTAGCGCACCGTAGCTCCTACAATGAGCAGTTCTTC. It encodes CSGDSGLAHRSSYNEQFF.